This entry features one T cell receptor (beta chain) sequence. Its target is unknown. The CDR3 runs to 13 residues. V trimming: 11 bases; J trimming: 4 bases; junction bases outside the gene matches: 7. Germline V gives CDR1 LNHDA, CDR2 SQIVND (reference sequence). This specimen comes from a study of graft-versus-host responses after intestinal transplantation. Produced via immunoSEQ multiplex PCR; TCRdb's table is partial and in-frame only. The repertoire consists of tens of thousands of clones, with over 80% occurring once and the leading ten covering roughly 0.49%. The chain couples TRBV19 to TRBJ1-1; TRBD1 aligns across 10 bases. Material: unstimulated CD8+ T cells sorted from spleen or lymph node cells, obtained before intestinal transplant. The TCR comes from a human donor who received an intestinal transplant. Here the CDR3 reads CASGQGGRTEAFF. CDR3 bases: TGTGCCTCCGGACAGGGGGGCCGCACTGAAGCTTTCTTT.